The clone carrying this T cell receptor (beta chain) was observed a handful of times. Sequencing was performed with immunoSEQ multiplex PCR; in TCRdb, only in-frame clones are kept and a portion is missing. The table records approximately 17,000 clones, roughly four fifths of them present only once. The data were obtained in a study of T cell changes during pregnancy in multiple sclerosis. The ends were cut back, 3 bases at V and 1 base at J, with 10 bases in the middle. This CDR3 spans 14 amino acids. Germline V CDR1 and CDR2: SGDLS, YYNGEE. This clonotype originated in a female donor in good health, enrolled as a control in a pregnancy study. The rearrangement uses TRBV9 and TRBJ1-1; D remains ambiguous. Sequences were derived from CD8+ T cells from peripheral blood mononuclear cells, sampled in the second trimester of pregnancy. CDR3 region: CASSGGDSNTEAFF. The CDR3, as DNA: TGTGCCAGCAGCGGAGGAGACTCGAACACTGAAGCTTTCTTT.